This T cell receptor (beta chain) was identified during a study of shared clonotypes between healthy human individuals. Memory CD4+ cells were the fraction left after CD45RA+ naive selection. TCRdb's table, derived via immunoSEQ multiplex PCR, lists solely in-frame clones and lacks some. The repertoire holds about 730,000 clones, with over 60% as singletons. This clone has just one count. What it recognizes is unknown. Study-level results: Generally, estimated richness proved larger in naive subsets than it did in memory subsets.

Germline-derived CDR1 and CDR2 are KGHSH and LQKENI. The V and J ends lost 2 bases and 8 bases, in that order; junction bases with no gene match: 20. This CDR3 has 20 residues. The chain carries TRBV18 and TRBJ2-1; 11 nucleotides agree with TRBD2. The source of this sequence is a woman in her thirties in good health. The sequencing sample was made of memory CD4+ T cells sorted from blood. Sample subset: CD45RA-negative fraction. The CDR3 sequence is CASSPMQRGFTSGRRYEQFF. The DNA for the CDR3 is TGTGCCAGCTCACCAATGCAGCGCGGGTTCACTAGCGGGAGAAGGTATGAGCAGTTCTTC.